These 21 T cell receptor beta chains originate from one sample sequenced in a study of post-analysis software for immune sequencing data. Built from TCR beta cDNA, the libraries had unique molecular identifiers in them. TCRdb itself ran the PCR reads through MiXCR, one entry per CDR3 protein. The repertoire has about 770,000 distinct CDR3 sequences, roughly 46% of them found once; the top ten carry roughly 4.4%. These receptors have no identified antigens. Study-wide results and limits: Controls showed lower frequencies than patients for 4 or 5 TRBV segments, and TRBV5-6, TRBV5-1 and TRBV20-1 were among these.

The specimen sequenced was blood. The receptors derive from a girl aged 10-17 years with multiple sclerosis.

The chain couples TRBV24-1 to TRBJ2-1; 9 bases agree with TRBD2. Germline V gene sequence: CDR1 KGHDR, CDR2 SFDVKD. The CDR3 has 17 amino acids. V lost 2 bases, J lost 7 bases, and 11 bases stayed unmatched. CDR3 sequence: CATSDSMTSGLRNEQFF. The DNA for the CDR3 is TGTGCCACCAGTGATTCCATGACTAGCGGACTGAGAAATGAGCAGTTCTTC.

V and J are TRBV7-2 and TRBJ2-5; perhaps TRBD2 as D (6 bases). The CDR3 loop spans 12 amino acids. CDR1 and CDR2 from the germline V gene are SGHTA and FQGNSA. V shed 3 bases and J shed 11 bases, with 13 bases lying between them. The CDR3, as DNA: TGTGCCAGCAGCTTTCTCTCCAGCGGGCAGTACTTC. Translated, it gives CASSFLSSGQYF. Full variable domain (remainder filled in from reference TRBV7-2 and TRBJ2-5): GAGVSQSPSNKVTEKGKDVELRCDPISGHTALYWYRQSLGQGLEFLIYFQGNSAPDKSGLPSDRFSAERTGGSVSTLTIQRTQQEDSAVYLCASSFLSSGQYFGPGTRLLVL.

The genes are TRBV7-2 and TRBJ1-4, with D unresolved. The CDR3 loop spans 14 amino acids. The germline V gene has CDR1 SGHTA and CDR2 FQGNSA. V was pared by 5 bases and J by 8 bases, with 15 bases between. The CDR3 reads CASSPDFGREKLFF. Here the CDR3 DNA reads TGTGCCAGCAGCCCAGACTTCGGGCGGGAAAAACTGTTTTTT.

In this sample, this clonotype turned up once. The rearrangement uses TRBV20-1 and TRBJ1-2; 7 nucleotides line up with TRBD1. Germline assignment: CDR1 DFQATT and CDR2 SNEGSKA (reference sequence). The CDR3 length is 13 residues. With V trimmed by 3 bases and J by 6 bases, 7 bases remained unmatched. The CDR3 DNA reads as TGCAGTGCTAGTCCCGTGAGGGGGCATGGCTACACCTTC. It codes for CSASPVRGHGYTF.

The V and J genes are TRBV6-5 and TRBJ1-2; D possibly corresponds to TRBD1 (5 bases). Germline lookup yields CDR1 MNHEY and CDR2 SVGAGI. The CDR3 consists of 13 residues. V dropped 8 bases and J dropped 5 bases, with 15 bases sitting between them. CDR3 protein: CASAGELVYGYTF. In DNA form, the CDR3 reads TGTGCCAGCGCGGGGGAACTGGTATATGGCTACACCTTC.

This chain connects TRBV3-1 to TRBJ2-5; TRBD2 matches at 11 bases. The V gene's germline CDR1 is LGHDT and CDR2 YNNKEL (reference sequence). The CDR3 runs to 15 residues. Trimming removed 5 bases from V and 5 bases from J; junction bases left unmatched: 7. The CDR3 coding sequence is TGTGCCAGCAGCAAAGGACTAGCGGGCTGGGAGACCCAGTACTTC. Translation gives CASSKGLAGWETQYF.

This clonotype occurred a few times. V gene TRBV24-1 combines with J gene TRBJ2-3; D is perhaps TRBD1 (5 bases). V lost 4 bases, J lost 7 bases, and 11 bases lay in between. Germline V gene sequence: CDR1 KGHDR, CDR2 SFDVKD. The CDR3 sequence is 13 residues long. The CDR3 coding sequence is TGTGCCACCAGTGACTCGGACACCCATACGCAGTATTTT. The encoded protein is CATSDSDTHTQYF.

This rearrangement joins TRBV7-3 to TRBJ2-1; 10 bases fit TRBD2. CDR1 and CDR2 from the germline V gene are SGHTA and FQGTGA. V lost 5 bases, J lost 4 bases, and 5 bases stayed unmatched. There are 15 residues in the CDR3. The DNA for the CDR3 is TGTGCCAGCAGCCAGCCAGCGGGAGGGTACAATGAGCAGTTCTTC. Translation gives CASSQPAGGYNEQFF.

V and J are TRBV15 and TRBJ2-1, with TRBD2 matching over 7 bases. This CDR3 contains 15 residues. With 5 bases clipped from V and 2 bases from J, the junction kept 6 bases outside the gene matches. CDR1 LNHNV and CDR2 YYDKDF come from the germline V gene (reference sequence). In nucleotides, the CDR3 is TGTGCCACCAGCGAGAGTGCGGGAGCCTACAATGAGCAGTTCTTC. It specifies CATSESAGAYNEQFF. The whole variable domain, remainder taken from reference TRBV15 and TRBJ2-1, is DAMVIQNPRYQVTQFGKPVTLSCSQTLNHNVMYWYQQKSSQAPKLLFHYYDKDFNNEADTPDNFQSRRPNTSFCFLDIRSPGLGDTAMYLCATSESAGAYNEQFFGPGTRLTVL.

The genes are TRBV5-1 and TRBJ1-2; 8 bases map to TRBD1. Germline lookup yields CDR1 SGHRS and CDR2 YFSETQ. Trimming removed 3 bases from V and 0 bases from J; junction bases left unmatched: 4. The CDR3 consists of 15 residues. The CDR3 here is CASSWTGTTNYGYTF. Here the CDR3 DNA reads TGCGCCAGCAGCTGGACAGGGACTACTAACTATGGCTACACCTTC.

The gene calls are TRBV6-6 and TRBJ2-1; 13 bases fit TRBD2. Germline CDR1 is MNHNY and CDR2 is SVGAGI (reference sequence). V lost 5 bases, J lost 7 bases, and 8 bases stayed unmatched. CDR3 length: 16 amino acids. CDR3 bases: TGTGCCAGCAGTGACCCACTAGCGGGAGGGCGTAATGAGCAGTTCTTC. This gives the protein CASSDPLAGGRNEQFF.

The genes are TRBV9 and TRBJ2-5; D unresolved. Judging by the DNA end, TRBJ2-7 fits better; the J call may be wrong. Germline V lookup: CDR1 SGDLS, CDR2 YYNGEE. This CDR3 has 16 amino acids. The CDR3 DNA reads TGTGCCAGACGGAGAACTATAAAGGACCGCAGGTGCGAGCAGTACTTC. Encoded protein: CARRRTIKDRRCEQYF.

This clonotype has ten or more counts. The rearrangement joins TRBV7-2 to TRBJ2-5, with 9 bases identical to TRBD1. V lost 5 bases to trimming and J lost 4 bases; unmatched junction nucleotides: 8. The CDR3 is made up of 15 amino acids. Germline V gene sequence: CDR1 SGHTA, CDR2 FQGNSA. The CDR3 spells CASSRRTGEGETQYF. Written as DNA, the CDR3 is TGTGCCAGCAGCCGACGGACAGGGGAAGGAGAGACCCAGTACTTC.

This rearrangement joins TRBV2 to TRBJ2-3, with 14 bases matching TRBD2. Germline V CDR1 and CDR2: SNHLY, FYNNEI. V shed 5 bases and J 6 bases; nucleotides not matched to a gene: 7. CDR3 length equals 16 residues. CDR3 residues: CASSPRTSGRRDTQYF. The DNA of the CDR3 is TGTGCCAGCAGTCCGCGGACTAGCGGGAGGAGGGATACGCAGTATTTT.

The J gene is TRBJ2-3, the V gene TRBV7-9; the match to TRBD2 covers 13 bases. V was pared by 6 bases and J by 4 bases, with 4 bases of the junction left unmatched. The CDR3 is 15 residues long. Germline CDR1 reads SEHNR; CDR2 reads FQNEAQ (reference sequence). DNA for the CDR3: TGTGCCAGCAGACCAACTAGCGGGAGGGCAGATACGCAGTATTTT. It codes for CASRPTSGRADTQYF.

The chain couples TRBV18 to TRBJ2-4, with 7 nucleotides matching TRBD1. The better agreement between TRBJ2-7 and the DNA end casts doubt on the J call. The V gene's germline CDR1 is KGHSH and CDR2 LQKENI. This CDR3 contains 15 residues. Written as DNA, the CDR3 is TGTGCCAGCTCTTCCCGGGACAGCATGGAATACGAGCAGTACTTC. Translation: CASSSRDSMEYEQYF.

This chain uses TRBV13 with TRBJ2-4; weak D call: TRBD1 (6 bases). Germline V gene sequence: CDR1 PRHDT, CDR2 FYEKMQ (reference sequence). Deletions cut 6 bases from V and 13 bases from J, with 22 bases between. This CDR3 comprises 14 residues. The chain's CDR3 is CASREGRAKGEQYF. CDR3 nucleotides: TGTGCCAGCAGGGAAGGCAGGGCGAAGGGGGAGCAGTACTTC.

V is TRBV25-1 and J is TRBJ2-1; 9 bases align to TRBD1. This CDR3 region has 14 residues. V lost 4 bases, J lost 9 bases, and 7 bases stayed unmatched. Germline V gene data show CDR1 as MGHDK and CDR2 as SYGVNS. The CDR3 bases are TGTGCCAGCAGTGTGACAGGGGGGTTGGTTGAGCAGTTCTTC. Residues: CASSVTGGLVEQFF.

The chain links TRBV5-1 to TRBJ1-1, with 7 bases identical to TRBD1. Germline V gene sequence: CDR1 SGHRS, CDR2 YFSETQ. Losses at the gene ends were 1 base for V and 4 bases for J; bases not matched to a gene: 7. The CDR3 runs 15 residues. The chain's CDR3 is CASSLTDRSVTEAFF. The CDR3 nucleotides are TGCGCCAGCAGCTTGACGGACAGGTCGGTCACTGAAGCTTTCTTT.

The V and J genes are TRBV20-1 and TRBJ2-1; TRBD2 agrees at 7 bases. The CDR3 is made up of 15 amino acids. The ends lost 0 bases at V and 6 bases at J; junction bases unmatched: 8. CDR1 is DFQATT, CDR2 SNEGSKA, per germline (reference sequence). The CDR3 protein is CSARDLGAGSNEQFF. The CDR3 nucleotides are TGCAGTGCTAGAGATCTGGGAGCGGGAAGCAATGAGCAGTTCTTC.

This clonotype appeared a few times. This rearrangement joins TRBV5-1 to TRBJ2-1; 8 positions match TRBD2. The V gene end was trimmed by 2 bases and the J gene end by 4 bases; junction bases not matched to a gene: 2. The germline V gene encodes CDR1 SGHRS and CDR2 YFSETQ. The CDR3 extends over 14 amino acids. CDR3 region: CASSFGGDYNEQFF. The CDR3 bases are TGCGCCAGCAGCTTCGGGGGGGATTACAATGAGCAGTTCTTC.